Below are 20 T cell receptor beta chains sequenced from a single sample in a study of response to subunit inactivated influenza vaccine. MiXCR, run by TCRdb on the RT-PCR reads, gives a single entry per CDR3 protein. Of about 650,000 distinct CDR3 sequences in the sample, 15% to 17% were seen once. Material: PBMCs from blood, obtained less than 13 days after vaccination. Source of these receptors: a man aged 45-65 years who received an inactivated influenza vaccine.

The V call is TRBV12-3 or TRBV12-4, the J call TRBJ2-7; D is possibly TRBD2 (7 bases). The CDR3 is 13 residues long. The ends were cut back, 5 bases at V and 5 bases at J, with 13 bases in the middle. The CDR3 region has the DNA TGTGCCAGCAGTGGGACGGGGGGCGACGAGCAGTACTTC. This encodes CASSGTGGDEQYF.

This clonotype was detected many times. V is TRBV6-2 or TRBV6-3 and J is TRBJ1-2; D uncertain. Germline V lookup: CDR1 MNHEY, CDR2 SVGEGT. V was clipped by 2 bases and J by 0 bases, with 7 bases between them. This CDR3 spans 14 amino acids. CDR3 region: CASSYGPANYGYTF. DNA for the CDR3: TGTGCCAGCAGTTACGGTCCGGCTAACTATGGCTACACCTTC.

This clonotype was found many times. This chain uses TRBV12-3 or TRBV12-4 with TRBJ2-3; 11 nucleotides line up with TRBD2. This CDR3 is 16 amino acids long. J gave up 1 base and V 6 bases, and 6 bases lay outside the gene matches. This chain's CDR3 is CASRVAGGPRTDTQYF. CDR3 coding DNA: TGTGCCAGCAGAGTAGCGGGGGGGCCGCGCACAGATACGCAGTATTTT.

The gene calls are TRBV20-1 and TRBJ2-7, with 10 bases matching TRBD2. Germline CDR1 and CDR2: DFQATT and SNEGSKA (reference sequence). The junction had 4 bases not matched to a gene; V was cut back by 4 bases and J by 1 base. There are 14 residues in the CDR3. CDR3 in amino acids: CSAMSGRESYEQYF. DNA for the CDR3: TGCAGTGCTATGAGCGGGAGGGAATCCTACGAGCAGTACTTC.

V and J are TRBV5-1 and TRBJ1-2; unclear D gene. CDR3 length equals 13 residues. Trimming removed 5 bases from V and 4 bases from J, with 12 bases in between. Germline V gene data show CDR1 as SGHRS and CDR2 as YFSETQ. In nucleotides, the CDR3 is TGCGCCAGCAGTCTCGGGAAACTCTATGGCTACACCTTC. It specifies CASSLGKLYGYTF.

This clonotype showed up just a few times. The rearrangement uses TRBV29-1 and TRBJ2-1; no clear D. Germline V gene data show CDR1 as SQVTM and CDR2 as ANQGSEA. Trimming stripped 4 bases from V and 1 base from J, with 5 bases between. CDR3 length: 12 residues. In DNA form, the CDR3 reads TGCAGCGTTGGTGAGTCCTACAATGAGCAGTTCTTC. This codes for CSVGESYNEQFF.

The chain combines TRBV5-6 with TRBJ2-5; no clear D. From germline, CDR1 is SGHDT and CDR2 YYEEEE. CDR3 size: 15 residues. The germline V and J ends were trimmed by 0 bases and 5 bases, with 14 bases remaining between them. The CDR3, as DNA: TGTGCCAGCAGCTTGGCTGGGCACCATGGGGAGACCCAGTACTTC. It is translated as CASSLAGHHGETQYF.

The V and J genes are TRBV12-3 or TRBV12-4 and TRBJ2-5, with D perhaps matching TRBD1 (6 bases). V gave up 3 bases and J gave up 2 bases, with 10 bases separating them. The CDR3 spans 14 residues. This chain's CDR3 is CASSFGRGQETQYF. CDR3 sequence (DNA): TGTGCCAGCAGTTTCGGCAGGGGACAAGAGACCCAGTACTTC.

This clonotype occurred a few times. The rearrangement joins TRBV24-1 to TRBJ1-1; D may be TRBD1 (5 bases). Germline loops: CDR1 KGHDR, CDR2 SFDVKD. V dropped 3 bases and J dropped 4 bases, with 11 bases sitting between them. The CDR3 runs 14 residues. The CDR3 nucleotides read TGTGCCACCAGTGATCCCGGGGCGGGCACTGAAGCTTTCTTT. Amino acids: CATSDPGAGTEAFF.

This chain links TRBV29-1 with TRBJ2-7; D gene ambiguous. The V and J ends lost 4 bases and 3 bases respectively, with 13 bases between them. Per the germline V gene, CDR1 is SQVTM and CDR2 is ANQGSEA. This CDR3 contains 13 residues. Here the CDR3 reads CSVVRAPNYEQYF. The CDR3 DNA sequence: TGCAGCGTTGTAAGGGCTCCTAACTACGAGCAGTACTTC.

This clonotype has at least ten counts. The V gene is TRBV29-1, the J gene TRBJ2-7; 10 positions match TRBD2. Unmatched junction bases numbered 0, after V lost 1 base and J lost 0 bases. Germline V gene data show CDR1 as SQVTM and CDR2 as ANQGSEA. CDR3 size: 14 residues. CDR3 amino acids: CSVEASGSSYEQYF. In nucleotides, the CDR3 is TGCAGCGTTGAAGCTAGCGGGAGCTCCTACGAGCAGTACTTC.

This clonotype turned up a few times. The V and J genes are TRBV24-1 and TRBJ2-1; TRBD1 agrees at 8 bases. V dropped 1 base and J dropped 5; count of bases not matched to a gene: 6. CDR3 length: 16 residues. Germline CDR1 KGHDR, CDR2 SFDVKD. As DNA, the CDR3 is TGTGCCACCAGTGATTTTAAGGACAGGGCCGACAATGAGCAGTTCTTC. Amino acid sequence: CATSDFKDRADNEQFF.

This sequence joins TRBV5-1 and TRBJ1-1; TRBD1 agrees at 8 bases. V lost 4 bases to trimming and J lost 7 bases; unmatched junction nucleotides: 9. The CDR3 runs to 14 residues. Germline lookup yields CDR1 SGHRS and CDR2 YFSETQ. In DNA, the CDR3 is TGCGCCAGCAGCGCCTCGGCAGGGGGCATTGAAGCTTTCTTT. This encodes CASSASAGGIEAFF.

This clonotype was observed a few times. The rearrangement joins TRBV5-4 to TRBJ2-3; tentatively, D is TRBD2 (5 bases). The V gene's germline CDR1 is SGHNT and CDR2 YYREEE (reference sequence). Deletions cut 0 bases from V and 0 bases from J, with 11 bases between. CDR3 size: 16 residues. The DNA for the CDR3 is TGTGCCAGCAGCTTGGCGGGGATAACTAGCACAGATACGCAGTATTTT. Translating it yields CASSLAGITSTDTQYF.

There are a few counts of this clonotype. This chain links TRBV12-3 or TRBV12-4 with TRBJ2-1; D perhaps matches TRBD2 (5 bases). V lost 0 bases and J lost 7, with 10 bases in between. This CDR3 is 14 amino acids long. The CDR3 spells CASSLAGDWNEQFF. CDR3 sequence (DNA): TGTGCCAGCAGTTTAGCGGGAGACTGGAATGAGCAGTTCTTC.

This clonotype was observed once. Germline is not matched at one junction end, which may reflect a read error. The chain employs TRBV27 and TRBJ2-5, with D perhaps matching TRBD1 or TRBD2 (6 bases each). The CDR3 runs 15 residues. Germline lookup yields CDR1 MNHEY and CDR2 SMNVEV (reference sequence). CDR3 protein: CASSYGGMYQETQYF. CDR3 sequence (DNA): TGTGCCAGCAGTTACGGGGGCATGTACCAAGAAACCCAGTACTTC.

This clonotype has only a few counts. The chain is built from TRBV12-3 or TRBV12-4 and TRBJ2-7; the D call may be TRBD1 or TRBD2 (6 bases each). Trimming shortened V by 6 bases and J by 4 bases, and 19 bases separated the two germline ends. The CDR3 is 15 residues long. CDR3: CASSPYGGGNYEQYF. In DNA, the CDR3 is TGTGCCAGCAGCCCCTATGGAGGGGGGAATTACGAGCAGTACTTC.

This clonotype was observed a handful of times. CDR3 residues: CSARSMHGGDTQYF. CDR3 sequence (DNA): TGCAGTGCTAGATCCATGCACGGCGGAGATACGCAGTATTTT. The V gene is TRBV20-1, the J gene TRBJ2-3, with D uncertain. This CDR3 comprises 14 residues. V lost 2 bases, J lost 5 bases, and 14 bases lay in between. Germline V gives CDR1 DFQATT, CDR2 SNEGSKA (reference sequence).

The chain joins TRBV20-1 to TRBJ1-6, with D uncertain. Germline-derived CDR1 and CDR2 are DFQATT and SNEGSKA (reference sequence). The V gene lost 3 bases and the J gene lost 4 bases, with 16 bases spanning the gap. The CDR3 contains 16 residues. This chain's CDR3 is CSARLPGSQYNSPLHF. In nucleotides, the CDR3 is TGCAGTGCTAGGCTACCCGGGTCTCAATATAATTCACCCCTCCACTTT.

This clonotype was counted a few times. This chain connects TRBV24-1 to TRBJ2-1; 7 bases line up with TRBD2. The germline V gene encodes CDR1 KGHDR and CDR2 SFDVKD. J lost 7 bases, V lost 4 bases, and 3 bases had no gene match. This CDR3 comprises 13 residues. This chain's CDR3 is CATSEPGGNEQFF. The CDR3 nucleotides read TGTGCCACCAGTGAGCCCGGGGGGAATGAGCAGTTCTTC.